This TCR beta chain was captured by sequencing in a study of CD8+ T cells in alopecia areata. For the study at large: For 6 to 18 months, tofacitinib was taken, and 6 months off drug followed. Study-level results: TCR sharing was clearer in mice than between patients, perhaps partly owing to patient HLA diversity. With tofacitinib ongoing, many expanded lesional clones persisted in both scalp and blood.

Extracted RNA was reverse transcribed, and the resulting cDNA served as sequencing template. Repertoires were generated with immunoSEQ multiplex PCR, while TCRdb's copy carries only in-frame clones and drops some. The sample gives around 290,000 clones, roughly 60% of which show up once; approximately 2% is in the top ten. This clone was recorded a few times. The antigen is unknown. Treatment specified: oral pan-JAK inhibitor, 5-10 mg twice daily. Germline CDR1 GTSNPN, CDR2 SVGIG (reference sequence). V lost 3 bases to trimming and J lost 5 bases, with 11 bases between them. This CDR3 comprises 13 residues.

The input for sequencing was CD4+ T cells sorted from blood, taken at week 24, from a patient treated with tofacitinib. The TCR originated in a human donor with alopecia areata. The rearrangement links TRBV30 to TRBJ2-1; D may be TRBD2 (5 bases). The CDR3 spells CAWSHGRDNEQFF. The CDR3 DNA is TGTGCCTGGAGCCACGGGCGGGACAATGAGCAGTTCTTC.